The 6 T cell receptor beta chains listed next were all sequenced from one sample in a study of blood T cell repertoires in COVID-19. Measured with immunoSEQ multiplex PCR; TCRdb has only the in-frame clones, and not every one. The sample contains approximately 400,000 clones, around 88% of which appear only once. The specimen sequenced was peripheral blood. The receptors were gathered from a woman aged 45 to 65 with COVID-19, enrolled during active disease.

The CDR3 sequence: CASSVFPSSGNTIYF. CDR3 coding DNA: TGTGCCAGCAGCGTATTCCCGAGCTCTGGAAACACCATATATTTT. This chain connects TRBV9 to TRBJ1-3; unclear D gene. This CDR3 is 15 amino acids long. V lost 1 base to trimming and J lost 0 bases, with 8 bases between them. Germline CDR1 reads SGDLS; CDR2 reads YYNGEE.

This chain joins TRBV6-5 and TRBJ2-2; TRBD2 matches at 8 bases. V was clipped by 7 bases and J by 6 bases; unmatched bases: 10. Germline V gives CDR1 MNHEY, CDR2 SVGAGI. The length of the CDR3 is 15 residues. The CDR3 region is CASTLRRGDSGELFF. For the CDR3, the DNA is TGTGCCAGCACCCTAAGGCGGGGGGACTCCGGGGAGCTGTTTTTT.

The genes are TRBV9 and TRBJ2-5; 10 bases are shared with TRBD2. The CDR3 is 16 residues long. Germline V gene data show CDR1 as SGDLS and CDR2 as YYNGEE. V lost 4 bases, J lost 4 bases, and 10 bases stayed unmatched. The DNA of the CDR3 is TGTGCCAGCAGCCCCATGGGGGCTAGCGGGGGAGAGACCCAGTACTTC. It yields the protein CASSPMGASGGETQYF.

The rearrangement links TRBV30 to TRBJ2-1, with 8 bases matching TRBD2. This CDR3 is 14 amino acids long. Looked up from germline, CDR1 is GTSNPN and CDR2 is SVGIG (reference sequence). Trimming removed 2 bases from V and 4 bases from J; junction bases left unmatched: 4. For the CDR3, the DNA is TGTGCCTGGAGTAGCGGGGGAATATACAATGAGCAGTTCTTC. Protein: CAWSSGGIYNEQFF.

V usage is TRBV5-4 and J usage is TRBJ1-2; TRBD1 might be the D (6 bases). Trimming stripped 3 bases from V and 5 bases from J, with 17 bases between. CDR3 size: 15 residues. Germline-derived CDR1 and CDR2 are SGHNT and YYREEE (reference sequence). The CDR3 reads CASSSAGAIGYGYTF. The CDR3 bases are TGTGCCAGCAGCTCAGCAGGGGCTATAGGATATGGCTACACCTTC.

V usage is TRBV3-1 (or the pseudogene TRBV3-2) and J usage is TRBJ2-3; no reliable D call. The CDR3 has 14 residues. CDR1 is LGHDT and CDR2 is YNNKEL in the germline V gene (reference sequence). The V end lost 1 base, the J end lost 3 bases, and 8 bases lay between the germline ends. The CDR3 reads CASSQALVTDTQYF. CDR3 coding DNA: TGTGCCAGCAGCCAAGCTCTAGTGACAGATACGCAGTATTTT.